The T cell receptor (beta chain) described here comes from a study of CD8 T cells in ankylosing spondylitis (dated by TCRdb to about 2017). At the level of the whole study: T cell receptor beta repertoires were profiled in healthy donors and ankylosing spondylitis patients so that disease-linked TCR variants could be found. Peripheral blood samples were taken, and synovial fluid was additionally collected from ankylosing spondylitis patients. The full study cohort comprised 20 to 25 ankylosing spondylitis patients and 110 or so healthy donors. What the research found in general, with its limitations: According to the report, matched synovial fluid samples from ankylosing spondylitis patients were significantly enriched for the disease-linked clones. A CD8+ phenotype was shown by the disease-linked clones, which were found at relatively low frequencies in peripheral blood. Some TCR beta motif variants had previously been reported in synovial fluid and blood of reactive arthritis patients, which suggested common disease-initiation mechanisms. A TCR beta motif made up of eight or nine highly homologous amino acid variants appeared to be characteristic of blood from ankylosing spondylitis patients.

This clonotype was seen repeatedly, ten times or more. Its antigen is currently not known. Within one base of it there is no much larger clone, and no base qualities were kept. Sequenced on an Illumina HiSeq 2500. Quantitative 5'-RACE with molecular barcodes was used to prepare TCR beta libraries. Processing in the source paper ran as follows. To identify disease-linked TCR variants, a new computational method was used, one built on a probabilistic model of VDJ rearrangement. TCRdb reprocessed the public reads (quality trimming at Q25 with fastp, clone calling with MiXCR) and kept in-frame beta chains. When rows share a CDR3 protein, they turn into one entry using the most common DNA and genes. Here the V and J calls rest on TCRdb's processing, not on the authors' analysis. The sample table lists 180,000 or so distinct CDR3 sequences, approximately 10% of them with a count of one. The biggest ten clones account for under 35% of the sample.

Deletion took 1 base off V and 4 bases off J, with a span of 12 bases between the germline ends. The CDR3 holds 15 amino acids from the cysteine to the phenylalanine. Left in the record is the CDR3 DNA by itself, 45 bases read in frame from the first base. CDR1 is given as SGHRS and CDR2 as YFSETQ, both from the germline V gene. The sample was blood, either unsorted or a sorted T cell fraction (not recorded which). Recombination linked TRBV5-1 to TRBJ2-1; no D gene is confidently identified. The sequence came from a male donor with ankylosing spondylitis or in good health (not recorded which). The DNA is TGCGCCAGCAGCTTGCAGCTCCGAGATTACAATGAGCAGTTCTTC. It specifies CASSLQLRDYNEQFF.